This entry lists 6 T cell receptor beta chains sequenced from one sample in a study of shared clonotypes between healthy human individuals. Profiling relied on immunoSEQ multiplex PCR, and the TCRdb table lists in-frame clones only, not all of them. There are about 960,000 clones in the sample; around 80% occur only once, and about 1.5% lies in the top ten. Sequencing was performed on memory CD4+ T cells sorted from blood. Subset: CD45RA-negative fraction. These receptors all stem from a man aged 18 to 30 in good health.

The CDR3 nucleotides are TGTGCCAGCAGCCCAACTAGCGGCTCCTACAATGAGCAGTTCTTC. Its protein is CASSPTSGSYNEQFF. The V and J genes are TRBV7-3 and TRBJ2-1; the match to TRBD2 covers 8 bases. The CDR3 is made up of 15 amino acids. Per the germline V gene, CDR1 is SGHTA and CDR2 is FQGTGA. Trimming removed 5 bases from V and 0 bases from J; junction bases left unmatched: 3. The full variable domain, in which reference TRBV7-3 and TRBJ2-1 provide the parts outside the CDR3, is GAGVSQTPSNKVTEKGKYVELRCDPISGHTALYWYRQSLGQGPEFLIYFQGTGAADDSGLPNDRFFAVRPEGSVSTLKIQRTERGDSAVYLCASSPTSGSYNEQFFGPGTRLTVL.

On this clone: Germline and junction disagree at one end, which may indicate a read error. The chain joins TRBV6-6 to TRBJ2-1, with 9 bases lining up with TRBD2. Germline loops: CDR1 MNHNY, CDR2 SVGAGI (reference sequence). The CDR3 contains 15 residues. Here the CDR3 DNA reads TGTGCCATCAGTTGGAGTAGCGGGGGTGACAATGAGCAGTTCTTC. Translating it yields CAISWSSGGDNEQFF.

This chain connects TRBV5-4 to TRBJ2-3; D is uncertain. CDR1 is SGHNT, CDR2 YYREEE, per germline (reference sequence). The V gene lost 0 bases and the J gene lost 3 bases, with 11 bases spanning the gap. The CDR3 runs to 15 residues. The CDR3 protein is CASSLGAVGTDTQYF. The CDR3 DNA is TGTGCCAGCAGCTTGGGGGCCGTTGGAACAGATACGCAGTATTTT.

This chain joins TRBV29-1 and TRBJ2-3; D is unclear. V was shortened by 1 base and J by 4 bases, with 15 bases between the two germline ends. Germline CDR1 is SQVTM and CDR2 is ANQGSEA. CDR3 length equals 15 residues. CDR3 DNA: TGCAGCGTTGAAGTTCCTCCGGGTGGGGCAGATACGCAGTATTTT. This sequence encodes CSVEVPPGGADTQYF.

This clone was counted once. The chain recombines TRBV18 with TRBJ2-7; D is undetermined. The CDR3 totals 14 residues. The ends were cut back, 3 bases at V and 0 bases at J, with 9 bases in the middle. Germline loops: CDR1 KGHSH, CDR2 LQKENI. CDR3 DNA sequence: TGTGCCAGCTCACCCCCCGTTAGCTCCTACGAGCAGTACTTC. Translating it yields CASSPPVSSYEQYF.

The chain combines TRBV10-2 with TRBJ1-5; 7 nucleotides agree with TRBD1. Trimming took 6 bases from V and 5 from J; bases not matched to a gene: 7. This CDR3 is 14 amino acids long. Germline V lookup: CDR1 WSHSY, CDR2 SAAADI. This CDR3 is CASRETGMYQPQHF. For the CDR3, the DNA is TGCGCCAGCAGGGAGACAGGGATGTATCAGCCCCAGCATTTT.